These T cell receptor beta chains were read from a single sample in a study of blood T cell repertoires in COVID-19. Only in-frame clones appear in the TCRdb table, and some are missing; sequencing was by immunoSEQ multiplex PCR. The table has roughly 170,000 clones, 70% to 90% seen once. Input material: peripheral blood. The receptors originated from a man in his forties or fifties who had recovered from COVID-19. Both conserved end residues are part of each CDR3. Each record gives: clone size, D gene, J gene, V gene, CDR3 protein, CDR3 DNA. The D gene is left open where the match is weak. The listing skips clone size in some rows; elsewhere it reads once, few, many or a size class.

clone size: -; D gene: -; J gene: TRBJ1-3; V gene: TRBV20-1; CDR3 protein: CSARQGNTIYF; CDR3 DNA: TGCAGTGCTCGCCAGGGAAACACCATATATTTT
clone size: -; D gene: -; J gene: TRBJ2-7; V gene: TRBV21-1; CDR3 protein: CASSEGLVYEQYF; CDR3 DNA: TGTGCCAGCAGCGAGGGACTTGTCTACGAGCAGTACTTC
clone size: -; D gene: TRBD2; J gene: TRBJ2-2; V gene: TRBV6-5; CDR3 protein: CASRSPPLASGELFF; CDR3 DNA: TGTGCCAGCAGATCACCCCCACTAGCGAGCGGGGAGCTGTTTTTT
clone size: -; D gene: TRBD1; J gene: TRBJ2-3; V gene: TRBV18; CDR3 protein: CASSPGQVKSDTQYF; CDR3 DNA: TGTGCCAGCTCACCGGGACAGGTTAAATCCGATACGCAGTATTTT
clone size: -; D gene: -; J gene: TRBJ2-2; V gene: TRBV4-3; CDR3 protein: CASSQSTNTGELFF; CDR3 DNA: TGCGCCAGCAGCCAATCCACGAACACCGGGGAGCTGTTTTTT
clone size: few; D gene: -; J gene: TRBJ2-7; V gene: TRBV19; CDR3 protein: CASSIQGTAYEQYF; CDR3 DNA: TGTGCCAGTAGTATCCAGGGGACGGCCTACGAGCAGTACTTC
clone size: -; D gene: -; J gene: TRBJ1-2; V gene: TRBV3-1/TRBV3-2; CDR3 protein: CASSRARGLGYTF; CDR3 DNA: TGTGCCAGCAGCCGGGCTAGGGGACTCGGCTACACCTTC
clone size: -; D gene: -; J gene: TRBJ1-3; V gene: TRBV29-1; CDR3 protein: CSVREDSGNTIYF; CDR3 DNA: TGCAGCGTGAGGGAGGACTCTGGAAACACCATATATTTT
clone size: -; D gene: TRBD1; J gene: TRBJ2-1; V gene: TRBV27; CDR3 protein: CASSSPGQGYPYNEQFF; CDR3 DNA: TGTGCCAGCAGTTCACCCGGACAGGGTTACCCCTACAATGAGCAGTTCTTC
clone size: -; D gene: -; J gene: TRBJ2-5; V gene: TRBV3-1/TRBV3-2; CDR3 protein: CASSTPSGAGEETQYF; CDR3 DNA: TGTGCCAGCAGCACCCCGTCAGGGGCGGGAGAAGAGACCCAGTACTTC
clone size: -; D gene: TRBD1; J gene: TRBJ2-3; V gene: TRBV2; CDR3 protein: CASSDDRGSTDTQYF; CDR3 DNA: TGTGCCAGCAGTGACGACAGGGGGTCCACAGATACGCAGTATTTT
clone size: -; D gene: -; J gene: TRBJ2-3; V gene: TRBV7-9; CDR3 protein: CASSPPEGPLADTQYF; CDR3 DNA: TGTGCCAGCAGCCCGCCGGAGGGGCCGTTGGCAGATACGCAGTATTTT
clone size: -; D gene: -; J gene: TRBJ2-1; V gene: TRBV28; CDR3 protein: CASSSPRADLYNEQFF; CDR3 DNA: TGTGCCAGCAGTTCCCCTAGAGCGGACCTCTACAATGAGCAGTTCTTC
clone size: -; D gene: -; J gene: TRBJ2-7; V gene: TRBV18; CDR3 protein: CASSPGTSYEQYF; CDR3 DNA: TGTGCCAGCTCCCCCGGGACAAGTTACGAGCAGTACTTC
clone size: -; D gene: -; J gene: TRBJ2-3; V gene: TRBV30; CDR3 protein: CAWRQADTQYF; CDR3 DNA: TGTGCCTGGAGGCAGGCAGATACGCAGTATTTT
clone size: -; D gene: -; J gene: TRBJ2-7; V gene: TRBV20-1; CDR3 protein: CSASPENRYEQYF; CDR3 DNA: TGCAGTGCTAGTCCAGAAAACCGCTACGAGCAGTACTTC
clone size: once; D gene: TRBD2; J gene: TRBJ2-1; V gene: TRBV5-6; CDR3 protein: CASSWWGGSENEQFF; CDR3 DNA: TGTGCCAGCAGCTGGTGGGGGGGTTCGGAGAATGAGCAGTTCTTC
clone size: -; D gene: TRBD2; J gene: TRBJ2-1; V gene: TRBV13; CDR3 protein: CASSPGLASYNEQFF; CDR3 DNA: TGTGCCAGCAGCCCGGGACTAGCGTCCTACAATGAGCAGTTCTTC
clone size: -; D gene: TRBD1; J gene: TRBJ1-1; V gene: TRBV6-5; CDR3 protein: CASSYRQGLNTEAFF; CDR3 DNA: TGTGCCAGCAGTTACAGACAGGGTCTGAACACTGAAGCTTTCTTT
clone size: once; D gene: -; J gene: TRBJ2-3; V gene: TRBV6-6; CDR3 protein: CATSPREPPDTQYF; CDR3 DNA: TGTGCCACCTCTCCTCGGGAGCCCCCAGATACGCAGTATTTT
clone size: -; D gene: -; J gene: TRBJ1-3; V gene: TRBV28; CDR3 protein: CASSLGARGRNTIYF; CDR3 DNA: TGTGCCAGCAGTCTAGGGGCCCGGGGGAGAAACACCATATATTTT
clone size: -; D gene: TRBD1; J gene: TRBJ2-2; V gene: TRBV7-7; CDR3 protein: CASSPRQGGAGELFF; CDR3 DNA: TGTGCTAGCAGCCCAAGACAGGGGGGGGCCGGGGAGCTGTTTTTT
clone size: -; D gene: -; J gene: TRBJ2-7; V gene: TRBV27; CDR3 protein: CASSLSWRGPYEQYF; CDR3 DNA: TGTGCCAGCAGTTTATCCTGGCGGGGGCCCTACGAGCAGTACTTC
clone size: -; D gene: TRBD1; J gene: TRBJ2-1; V gene: TRBV20-1; CDR3 protein: CSASERGPHNEQFF; CDR3 DNA: TGCAGTGCTAGTGAGAGGGGGCCCCACAATGAGCAGTTCTTC
clone size: -; D gene: -; J gene: TRBJ1-2; V gene: TRBV5-1; CDR3 protein: CASSLAGDGYTF; CDR3 DNA: TGCGCCAGCAGCTTGGCTGGAGATGGCTACACCTTC
clone size: -; D gene: -; J gene: TRBJ2-7; V gene: TRBV3-1/TRBV3-2; CDR3 protein: CASSQTGITYEQYF; CDR3 DNA: TGTGCCAGCAGCCAAACAGGAATAACCTACGAGCAGTACTTC
clone size: -; D gene: TRBD2; J gene: TRBJ2-7; V gene: TRBV2; CDR3 protein: CASRGREGAYEQYF; CDR3 DNA: TGTGCCAGCAGGGGGCGGGAGGGGGCCTACGAGCAGTACTTC
clone size: -; D gene: -; J gene: TRBJ2-5; V gene: TRBV21-1; CDR3 protein: CASNNSGYPQETQYF; CDR3 DNA: TGTGCCAGCAACAATTCAGGGTACCCTCAAGAGACCCAGTACTTC
clone size: -; D gene: TRBD1; J gene: TRBJ2-7; V gene: TRBV27; CDR3 protein: CASKGTGVERGQYF; CDR3 DNA: TGTGCCAGCAAAGGAACAGGGGTGGAAAGGGGGCAGTACTTC
clone size: few; D gene: -; J gene: TRBJ2-5; V gene: TRBV18; CDR3 protein: CASSPPSQSQETQYF; CDR3 DNA: TGTGCCAGCTCACCACCGTCTCAGTCCCAAGAGACCCAGTACTTC
clone size: once; D gene: -; J gene: TRBJ2-7; V gene: TRBV4-3; CDR3 protein: CASSRGQGGSRTYEQYF; CDR3 DNA: TGCGCCAGCAGCCGGGGGCAGGGGGGCAGTAGGACCTACGAGCAGTACTTC
clone size: -; D gene: TRBD2; J gene: TRBJ2-4; V gene: TRBV7-2; CDR3 protein: CASSSWTSRGQNIQYF; CDR3 DNA: TGTGCCAGCAGCTCATGGACTAGCCGGGGGCAAAACATTCAGTACTTC
clone size: few; D gene: -; J gene: TRBJ1-5; V gene: TRBV28; CDR3 protein: CASSLTALSNQPQHF; CDR3 DNA: TGTGCCAGCAGTTTAACAGCCTTGAGCAATCAGCCCCAGCATTTT
clone size: medium-sized; D gene: -; J gene: TRBJ1-5; V gene: TRBV2; CDR3 protein: CASTTSRGEGQPQHF; CDR3 DNA: TGTGCCAGCACCACCTCGAGAGGGGAGGGCCAGCCCCAGCATTTT
clone size: -; D gene: -; J gene: TRBJ2-3; V gene: TRBV30; CDR3 protein: CAWVRAGDSTDTQYF; CDR3 DNA: TGTGCCTGGGTCAGGGCAGGGGACAGCACAGATACGCAGTATTTT
clone size: -; D gene: TRBD2; J gene: TRBJ2-1; V gene: TRBV28; CDR3 protein: CASSPGVAGGYNEQFF; CDR3 DNA: TGTGCCAGCAGTCCCGGGGTAGCGGGAGGGTACAATGAGCAGTTCTTC
clone size: -; D gene: TRBD2; J gene: TRBJ2-3; V gene: TRBV7-2; CDR3 protein: CASSPHGGVAGGNTQYF; CDR3 DNA: TGTGCCAGCAGCCCACACGGTGGCGTGGCGGGGGGAAATACGCAGTATTTT
clone size: -; D gene: -; J gene: TRBJ1-5; V gene: TRBV5-1; CDR3 protein: CASSQTDSLNQPQHF; CDR3 DNA: TGCGCCAGCAGCCAGACGGACAGCCTCAATCAGCCCCAGCATTTT
clone size: -; D gene: TRBD2; J gene: TRBJ2-5; V gene: TRBV15; CDR3 protein: CATSRGLADYQETQYF; CDR3 DNA: TGTGCCACCAGCAGGGGACTAGCAGATTACCAAGAGACCCAGTACTTC
clone size: -; D gene: TRBD1; J gene: TRBJ2-7; V gene: TRBV7-8; CDR3 protein: CASSGDRGRYEQYF; CDR3 DNA: TGTGCCAGCAGCGGGGACAGGGGGCGTTACGAGCAGTACTTC
clone size: many; D gene: TRBD2; J gene: TRBJ2-7; V gene: TRBV12-3/TRBV12-4; CDR3 protein: CASSSSGGYEQYF; CDR3 DNA: TGTGCCAGCAGTTCTAGCGGGGGGTACGAGCAGTACTTC
clone size: -; D gene: -; J gene: TRBJ2-1; V gene: TRBV28; CDR3 protein: CASTQAGAPTNEQFF; CDR3 DNA: TGTGCCAGCACCCAAGCAGGGGCTCCGACTAATGAGCAGTTCTTC
clone size: -; D gene: -; J gene: TRBJ1-5; V gene: TRBV9; CDR3 protein: CASSEGDYSNQPQHF; CDR3 DNA: TGTGCCAGCAGCGAAGGAGATTATAGCAATCAGCCCCAGCATTTT
clone size: once; D gene: TRBD1; J gene: TRBJ2-7; V gene: TRBV6-5; CDR3 protein: CASSPGQADYEQYF; CDR3 DNA: TGTGCCAGCAGTCCTGGACAGGCAGACTACGAGCAGTACTTC
clone size: -; D gene: TRBD2; J gene: TRBJ2-2; V gene: TRBV9; CDR3 protein: CASSPSGRDTGELFF; CDR3 DNA: TGTGCCAGCAGCCCGAGCGGGAGGGATACCGGGGAGCTGTTTTTT
clone size: -; D gene: -; J gene: TRBJ2-3; V gene: TRBV14; CDR3 protein: CASSQTGVGDTQYF; CDR3 DNA: TGTGCCAGCAGCCAAACCGGGGTGGGTGATACGCAGTATTTT
clone size: -; D gene: -; J gene: TRBJ2-5; V gene: TRBV5-1; CDR3 protein: CASSPRQPQETQYF; CDR3 DNA: TGCGCCAGCAGCCCAAGACAACCTCAAGAGACCCAGTACTTC
clone size: -; D gene: TRBD1; J gene: TRBJ1-1; V gene: TRBV28; CDR3 protein: CATFQGYDRESKAFF; CDR3 DNA: TGTGCCACCTTCCAAGGTTATGACAGGGAGTCGAAAGCTTTCTTT
clone size: -; D gene: -; J gene: TRBJ1-5; V gene: TRBV10-2; CDR3 protein: CASGDIYSNQPQHF; CDR3 DNA: TGCGCCAGCGGGGACATTTATAGCAATCAGCCCCAGCATTTT
clone size: -; D gene: -; J gene: TRBJ2-5; V gene: TRBV6-2/TRBV6-3; CDR3 protein: CASSQQGSEETQYF; CDR3 DNA: TGTGCCAGCAGTCAACAGGGTAGCGAAGAGACCCAGTACTTC
clone size: -; D gene: -; J gene: TRBJ1-3; V gene: TRBV4-3; CDR3 protein: CASSQGTNGDTIYF; CDR3 DNA: TGCGCCAGCAGCCAAGGAACAAACGGGGACACCATATATTTT
clone size: -; D gene: TRBD2; J gene: TRBJ2-7; V gene: TRBV28; CDR3 protein: CASSFSGGSYEQYF; CDR3 DNA: TGTGCCAGCAGTTTTAGCGGGGGTTCCTACGAGCAGTACTTC
clone size: -; D gene: TRBD1; J gene: TRBJ2-5; V gene: TRBV6-2/TRBV6-3; CDR3 protein: CASSDRDWETQYF; CDR3 DNA: TGTGCCAGCAGTGACAGGGATTGGGAGACCCAGTACTTC
clone size: -; D gene: TRBD1; J gene: TRBJ1-2; V gene: TRBV6-2/TRBV6-3; CDR3 protein: CASSYSTGINYGYTF; CDR3 DNA: TGTGCCAGCAGTTACTCGACAGGGATCAACTATGGCTACACCTTC